This TCR beta chain is drawn from a study of response to subunit inactivated influenza vaccine. This clonotype was detected ten times or more. TCRdb re-called the RT-PCR reads through MiXCR, storing one row per CDR3 protein. The sample consists of some 520,000 distinct CDR3 sequences, approximately 15% of them appearing once. V was clipped by 4 bases and J by 0 bases, with 19 bases between them. This CDR3 is built from 18 residues. The chain has TRBV12-3 or TRBV12-4 and TRBJ1-5, with TRBD1 as a possible D gene (5 bases). This TCR derives from a man aged 50 to 69 who received an inactivated influenza vaccine. Sequencing used CD4+ T cells sorted from PBMCs, obtained roughly 24 months after vaccination. CDR3 nucleotides: TGTGCCAGCAGTTCGTCCCACCGGGACGTAAATAGCAATCAGCCCCAGCATTTT. This translates into CASSSSHRDVNSNQPQHF.